This T cell receptor (beta chain) stems from a study of cytomegalovirus exposure and HLA in healthy donors. Whole-study results and caveats: The study carried out a later analysis of TCR beta sequences. It associated around 17,000 of them with specific HLA alleles at a false discovery rate of 0.05.

Regarding this clone: Its specificity is not known.

A multiplex PCR was run with 60 Vbeta primers and 13 Jbeta primers. Libraries were prepared by immunoSEQ multiplex PCR; TCRdb keeps only in-frame clonotypes and omits some of them. The sample yields roughly 140,000 clones, 70% to 85% seen once. Trimming left V 3 bases short and J 5 bases short, with 18 bases between. This CDR3 region has 16 residues. Germline CDR1 reads SGDLS; CDR2 reads YYNGEE. The source material was PBMCs. This chain links TRBV9 with TRBJ2-1, with D perhaps TRBD1 (6 bases). The receptor comes from a male donor in good health and CMV-seronegative. CDR3 protein: CASSEGERGKNNEQFF. CDR3 bases: TGTGCCAGCAGCGAGGGGGAGAGGGGTAAGAACAATGAGCAGTTCTTC.